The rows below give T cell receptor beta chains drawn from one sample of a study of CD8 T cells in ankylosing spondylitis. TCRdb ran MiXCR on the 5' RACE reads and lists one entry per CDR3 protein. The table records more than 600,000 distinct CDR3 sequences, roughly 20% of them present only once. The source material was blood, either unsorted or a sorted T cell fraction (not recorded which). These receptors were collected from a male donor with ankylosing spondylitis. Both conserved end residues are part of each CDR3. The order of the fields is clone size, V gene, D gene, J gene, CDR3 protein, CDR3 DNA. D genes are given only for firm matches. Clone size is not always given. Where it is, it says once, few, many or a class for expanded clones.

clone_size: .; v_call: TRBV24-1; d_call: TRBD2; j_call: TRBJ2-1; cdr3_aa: CATSGTSGRPFEQFF; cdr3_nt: TGTGCCACCAGTGGGACTAGCGGGAGGCCCTTTGAGCAGTTCTTC
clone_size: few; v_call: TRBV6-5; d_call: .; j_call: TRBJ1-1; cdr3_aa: CASSSRGLSGEAFF; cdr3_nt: TGTGCCAGCAGTTCGCGGGGGCTATCGGGTGAAGCTTTCTTT
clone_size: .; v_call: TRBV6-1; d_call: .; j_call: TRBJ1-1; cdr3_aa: CASRQGKNTEAFF; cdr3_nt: TGTGCCAGCAGACAGGGAAAGAACACTGAAGCTTTCTTT
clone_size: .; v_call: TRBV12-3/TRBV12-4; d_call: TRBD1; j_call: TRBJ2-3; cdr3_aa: CASSRTGLTDTQYF; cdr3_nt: TGTGCCAGCAGCCGGACAGGACTCACAGATACGCAGTATTTT
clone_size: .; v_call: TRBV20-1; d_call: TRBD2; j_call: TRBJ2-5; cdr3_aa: CSAVTSGGGETQYF; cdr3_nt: TGCAGTGCCGTGACTAGCGGGGGTGGGGAGACCCAGTACTTC
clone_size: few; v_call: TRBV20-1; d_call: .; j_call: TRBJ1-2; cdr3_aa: CSASKGGGNYGYTF; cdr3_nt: TGCAGTGCTAGTAAGGGGGGCGGGAACTATGGCTACACCTTC
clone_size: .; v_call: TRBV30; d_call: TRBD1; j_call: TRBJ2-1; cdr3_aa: CAWSVRTGGDNEQFF; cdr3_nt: TGTGCCTGGAGTGTACGGACAGGGGGCGACAATGAGCAGTTCTTC
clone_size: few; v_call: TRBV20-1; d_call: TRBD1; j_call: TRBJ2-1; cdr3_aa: CSAPDRGAYNEQFF; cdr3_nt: TGCAGTGCCCCGGACAGGGGCGCCTACAATGAGCAGTTCTTC
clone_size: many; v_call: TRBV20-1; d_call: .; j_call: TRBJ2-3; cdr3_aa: CSALRGETQYF; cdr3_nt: TGCAGTGCACTTAGGGGGGAGACGCAGTATTTT
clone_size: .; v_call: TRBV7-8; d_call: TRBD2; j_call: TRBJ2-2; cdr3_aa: CASSPVVAGYTGELFF; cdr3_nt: TGTGCCAGCAGCCCGGTGGTAGCGGGGTACACCGGGGAGCTGTTTTTT
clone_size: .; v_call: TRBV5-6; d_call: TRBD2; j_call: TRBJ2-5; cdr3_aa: CASSFGASGGAETQYF; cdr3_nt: TGTGCCAGCAGCTTCGGTGCAAGCGGGGGGGCGGAGACCCAGTACTTC
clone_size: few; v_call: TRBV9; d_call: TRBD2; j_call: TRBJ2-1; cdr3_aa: CASSAGTSRYEQFF; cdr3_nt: TGTGCCAGCAGCGCCGGGACTAGCCGCTATGAGCAGTTCTTC
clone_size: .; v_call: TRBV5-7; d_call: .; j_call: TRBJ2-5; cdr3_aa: CASSLRHQETQYF; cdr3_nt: TGTGCCAGCAGCTTGAGGCACCAAGAGACCCAGTACTTC
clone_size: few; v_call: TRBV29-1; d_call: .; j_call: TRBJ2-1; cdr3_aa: CSANEALYNEQFF; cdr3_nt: TGCAGCGCCAACGAGGCGCTCTACAATGAGCAGTTCTTC
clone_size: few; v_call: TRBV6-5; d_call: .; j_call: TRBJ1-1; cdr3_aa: CASSYSTAMNTEAFF; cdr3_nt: TGTGCCAGCAGTTACTCGACAGCGATGAACACTGAAGCTTTCTTT
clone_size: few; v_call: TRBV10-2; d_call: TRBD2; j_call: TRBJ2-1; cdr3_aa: CASSLAGGPRNEQFF; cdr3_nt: TGCGCCAGCAGCCTAGCGGGGGGGCCGAGGAATGAGCAGTTCTTC